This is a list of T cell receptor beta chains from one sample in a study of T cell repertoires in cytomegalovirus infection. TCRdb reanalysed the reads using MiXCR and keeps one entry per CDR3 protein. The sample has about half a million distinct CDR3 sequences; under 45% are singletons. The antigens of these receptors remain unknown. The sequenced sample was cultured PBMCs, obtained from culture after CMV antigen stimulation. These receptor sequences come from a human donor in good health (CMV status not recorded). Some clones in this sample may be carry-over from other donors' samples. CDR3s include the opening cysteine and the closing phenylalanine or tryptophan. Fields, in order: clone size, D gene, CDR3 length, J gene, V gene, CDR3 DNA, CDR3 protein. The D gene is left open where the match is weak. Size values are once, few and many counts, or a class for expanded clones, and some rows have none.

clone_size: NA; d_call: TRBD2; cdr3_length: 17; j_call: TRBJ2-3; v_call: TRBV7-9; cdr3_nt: TGTGCCAGCAGCTTAGGCCTAGCGGGAGTTGTGGGAGATACGCAGTATTTT; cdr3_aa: CASSLGLAGVVGDTQYF
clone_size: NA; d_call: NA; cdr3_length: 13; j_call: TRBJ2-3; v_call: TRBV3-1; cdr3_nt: TGTGCCAGCACCCAAGGGGGGACAGATACGCAGTATTTT; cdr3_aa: CASTQGGTDTQYF
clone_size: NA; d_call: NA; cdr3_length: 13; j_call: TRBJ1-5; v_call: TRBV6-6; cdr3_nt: TGTGCCAGCACAAGGGGCCGGGGTCAGCCCCAGCATTTT; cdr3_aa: CASTRGRGQPQHF
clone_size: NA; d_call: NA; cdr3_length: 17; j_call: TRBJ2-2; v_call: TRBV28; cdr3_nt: TGTGCCAGCAGCCACAATAAAGGACAGTCATACACCGGGGAGCTGTTTTTT; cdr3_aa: CASSHNKGQSYTGELFF
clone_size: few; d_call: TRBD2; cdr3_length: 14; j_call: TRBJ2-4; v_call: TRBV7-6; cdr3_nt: TGTGCCAGCAGCTTTGGGACTACCCATTACATTCAGTACTTC; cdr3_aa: CASSFGTTHYIQYF
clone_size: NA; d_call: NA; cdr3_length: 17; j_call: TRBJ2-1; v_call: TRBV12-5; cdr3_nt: TGTGCTAGTGGTTTGGTGGGGTCTTCCAACTCCTACAATGAGCAGTTCTTC; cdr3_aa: CASGLVGSSNSYNEQFF
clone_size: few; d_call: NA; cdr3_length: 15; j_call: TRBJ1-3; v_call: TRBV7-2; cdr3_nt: TGTGCCAGCAGCTTAGCGCTGGGGACTGGAAACACCATATATTTT; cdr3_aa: CASSLALGTGNTIYF
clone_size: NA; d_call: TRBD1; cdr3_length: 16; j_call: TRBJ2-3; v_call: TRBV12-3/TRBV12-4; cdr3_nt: TGTGCCAGCAGCCTAGTAGGACAGGTGGCCACAGATACGCAGTATTTT; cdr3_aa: CASSLVGQVATDTQYF
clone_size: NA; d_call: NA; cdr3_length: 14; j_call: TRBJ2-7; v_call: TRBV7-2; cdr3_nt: TGTGCCAGCAGCCCTAACTACCAGGGCGGTGAGCAGTACTTC; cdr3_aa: CASSPNYQGGEQYF
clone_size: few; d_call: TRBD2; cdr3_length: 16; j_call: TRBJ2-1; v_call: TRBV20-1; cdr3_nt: TGCAGTGCTAGAGATTATATAGCGGGAGACAACAATGAGCAGTTCTTC; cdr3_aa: CSARDYIAGDNNEQFF
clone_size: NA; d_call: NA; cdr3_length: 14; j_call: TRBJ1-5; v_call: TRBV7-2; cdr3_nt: TGTGCCAGCAGCTTAGGGGGGGATTTTCAACCCCAGCATTTT; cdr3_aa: CASSLGGDFQPQHF
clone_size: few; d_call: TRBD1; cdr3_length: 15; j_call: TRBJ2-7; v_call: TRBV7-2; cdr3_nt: TGTGCCAGCAGCTTCGGGACAGGGGGACGCTACGAGCAGTACTTC; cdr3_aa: CASSFGTGGRYEQYF
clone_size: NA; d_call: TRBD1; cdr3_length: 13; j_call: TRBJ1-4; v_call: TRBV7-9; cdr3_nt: TGTGCCAGCAGGCCCAGACAGGGGGAAAAACTGTTTTTT; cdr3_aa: CASRPRQGEKLFF
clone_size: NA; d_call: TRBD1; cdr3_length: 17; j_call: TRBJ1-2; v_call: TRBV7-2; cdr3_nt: TGTGCCAGCAGTCCCGGGACAGGGGCCGCCGGAAACTATGGCTACACCTTC; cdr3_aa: CASSPGTGAAGNYGYTF
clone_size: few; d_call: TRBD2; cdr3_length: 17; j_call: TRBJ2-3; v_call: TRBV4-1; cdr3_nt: TGCGCCAGCAGCTTTAAATTTCCTAGCGGGGGTCTCTATACGCAGTATTTT; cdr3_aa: CASSFKFPSGGLYTQYF
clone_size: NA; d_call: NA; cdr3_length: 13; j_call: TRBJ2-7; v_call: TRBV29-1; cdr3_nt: TGCAGCGTTGAAGGACTAGAGGTTCACGAGCAGTACTTC; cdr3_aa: CSVEGLEVHEQYF